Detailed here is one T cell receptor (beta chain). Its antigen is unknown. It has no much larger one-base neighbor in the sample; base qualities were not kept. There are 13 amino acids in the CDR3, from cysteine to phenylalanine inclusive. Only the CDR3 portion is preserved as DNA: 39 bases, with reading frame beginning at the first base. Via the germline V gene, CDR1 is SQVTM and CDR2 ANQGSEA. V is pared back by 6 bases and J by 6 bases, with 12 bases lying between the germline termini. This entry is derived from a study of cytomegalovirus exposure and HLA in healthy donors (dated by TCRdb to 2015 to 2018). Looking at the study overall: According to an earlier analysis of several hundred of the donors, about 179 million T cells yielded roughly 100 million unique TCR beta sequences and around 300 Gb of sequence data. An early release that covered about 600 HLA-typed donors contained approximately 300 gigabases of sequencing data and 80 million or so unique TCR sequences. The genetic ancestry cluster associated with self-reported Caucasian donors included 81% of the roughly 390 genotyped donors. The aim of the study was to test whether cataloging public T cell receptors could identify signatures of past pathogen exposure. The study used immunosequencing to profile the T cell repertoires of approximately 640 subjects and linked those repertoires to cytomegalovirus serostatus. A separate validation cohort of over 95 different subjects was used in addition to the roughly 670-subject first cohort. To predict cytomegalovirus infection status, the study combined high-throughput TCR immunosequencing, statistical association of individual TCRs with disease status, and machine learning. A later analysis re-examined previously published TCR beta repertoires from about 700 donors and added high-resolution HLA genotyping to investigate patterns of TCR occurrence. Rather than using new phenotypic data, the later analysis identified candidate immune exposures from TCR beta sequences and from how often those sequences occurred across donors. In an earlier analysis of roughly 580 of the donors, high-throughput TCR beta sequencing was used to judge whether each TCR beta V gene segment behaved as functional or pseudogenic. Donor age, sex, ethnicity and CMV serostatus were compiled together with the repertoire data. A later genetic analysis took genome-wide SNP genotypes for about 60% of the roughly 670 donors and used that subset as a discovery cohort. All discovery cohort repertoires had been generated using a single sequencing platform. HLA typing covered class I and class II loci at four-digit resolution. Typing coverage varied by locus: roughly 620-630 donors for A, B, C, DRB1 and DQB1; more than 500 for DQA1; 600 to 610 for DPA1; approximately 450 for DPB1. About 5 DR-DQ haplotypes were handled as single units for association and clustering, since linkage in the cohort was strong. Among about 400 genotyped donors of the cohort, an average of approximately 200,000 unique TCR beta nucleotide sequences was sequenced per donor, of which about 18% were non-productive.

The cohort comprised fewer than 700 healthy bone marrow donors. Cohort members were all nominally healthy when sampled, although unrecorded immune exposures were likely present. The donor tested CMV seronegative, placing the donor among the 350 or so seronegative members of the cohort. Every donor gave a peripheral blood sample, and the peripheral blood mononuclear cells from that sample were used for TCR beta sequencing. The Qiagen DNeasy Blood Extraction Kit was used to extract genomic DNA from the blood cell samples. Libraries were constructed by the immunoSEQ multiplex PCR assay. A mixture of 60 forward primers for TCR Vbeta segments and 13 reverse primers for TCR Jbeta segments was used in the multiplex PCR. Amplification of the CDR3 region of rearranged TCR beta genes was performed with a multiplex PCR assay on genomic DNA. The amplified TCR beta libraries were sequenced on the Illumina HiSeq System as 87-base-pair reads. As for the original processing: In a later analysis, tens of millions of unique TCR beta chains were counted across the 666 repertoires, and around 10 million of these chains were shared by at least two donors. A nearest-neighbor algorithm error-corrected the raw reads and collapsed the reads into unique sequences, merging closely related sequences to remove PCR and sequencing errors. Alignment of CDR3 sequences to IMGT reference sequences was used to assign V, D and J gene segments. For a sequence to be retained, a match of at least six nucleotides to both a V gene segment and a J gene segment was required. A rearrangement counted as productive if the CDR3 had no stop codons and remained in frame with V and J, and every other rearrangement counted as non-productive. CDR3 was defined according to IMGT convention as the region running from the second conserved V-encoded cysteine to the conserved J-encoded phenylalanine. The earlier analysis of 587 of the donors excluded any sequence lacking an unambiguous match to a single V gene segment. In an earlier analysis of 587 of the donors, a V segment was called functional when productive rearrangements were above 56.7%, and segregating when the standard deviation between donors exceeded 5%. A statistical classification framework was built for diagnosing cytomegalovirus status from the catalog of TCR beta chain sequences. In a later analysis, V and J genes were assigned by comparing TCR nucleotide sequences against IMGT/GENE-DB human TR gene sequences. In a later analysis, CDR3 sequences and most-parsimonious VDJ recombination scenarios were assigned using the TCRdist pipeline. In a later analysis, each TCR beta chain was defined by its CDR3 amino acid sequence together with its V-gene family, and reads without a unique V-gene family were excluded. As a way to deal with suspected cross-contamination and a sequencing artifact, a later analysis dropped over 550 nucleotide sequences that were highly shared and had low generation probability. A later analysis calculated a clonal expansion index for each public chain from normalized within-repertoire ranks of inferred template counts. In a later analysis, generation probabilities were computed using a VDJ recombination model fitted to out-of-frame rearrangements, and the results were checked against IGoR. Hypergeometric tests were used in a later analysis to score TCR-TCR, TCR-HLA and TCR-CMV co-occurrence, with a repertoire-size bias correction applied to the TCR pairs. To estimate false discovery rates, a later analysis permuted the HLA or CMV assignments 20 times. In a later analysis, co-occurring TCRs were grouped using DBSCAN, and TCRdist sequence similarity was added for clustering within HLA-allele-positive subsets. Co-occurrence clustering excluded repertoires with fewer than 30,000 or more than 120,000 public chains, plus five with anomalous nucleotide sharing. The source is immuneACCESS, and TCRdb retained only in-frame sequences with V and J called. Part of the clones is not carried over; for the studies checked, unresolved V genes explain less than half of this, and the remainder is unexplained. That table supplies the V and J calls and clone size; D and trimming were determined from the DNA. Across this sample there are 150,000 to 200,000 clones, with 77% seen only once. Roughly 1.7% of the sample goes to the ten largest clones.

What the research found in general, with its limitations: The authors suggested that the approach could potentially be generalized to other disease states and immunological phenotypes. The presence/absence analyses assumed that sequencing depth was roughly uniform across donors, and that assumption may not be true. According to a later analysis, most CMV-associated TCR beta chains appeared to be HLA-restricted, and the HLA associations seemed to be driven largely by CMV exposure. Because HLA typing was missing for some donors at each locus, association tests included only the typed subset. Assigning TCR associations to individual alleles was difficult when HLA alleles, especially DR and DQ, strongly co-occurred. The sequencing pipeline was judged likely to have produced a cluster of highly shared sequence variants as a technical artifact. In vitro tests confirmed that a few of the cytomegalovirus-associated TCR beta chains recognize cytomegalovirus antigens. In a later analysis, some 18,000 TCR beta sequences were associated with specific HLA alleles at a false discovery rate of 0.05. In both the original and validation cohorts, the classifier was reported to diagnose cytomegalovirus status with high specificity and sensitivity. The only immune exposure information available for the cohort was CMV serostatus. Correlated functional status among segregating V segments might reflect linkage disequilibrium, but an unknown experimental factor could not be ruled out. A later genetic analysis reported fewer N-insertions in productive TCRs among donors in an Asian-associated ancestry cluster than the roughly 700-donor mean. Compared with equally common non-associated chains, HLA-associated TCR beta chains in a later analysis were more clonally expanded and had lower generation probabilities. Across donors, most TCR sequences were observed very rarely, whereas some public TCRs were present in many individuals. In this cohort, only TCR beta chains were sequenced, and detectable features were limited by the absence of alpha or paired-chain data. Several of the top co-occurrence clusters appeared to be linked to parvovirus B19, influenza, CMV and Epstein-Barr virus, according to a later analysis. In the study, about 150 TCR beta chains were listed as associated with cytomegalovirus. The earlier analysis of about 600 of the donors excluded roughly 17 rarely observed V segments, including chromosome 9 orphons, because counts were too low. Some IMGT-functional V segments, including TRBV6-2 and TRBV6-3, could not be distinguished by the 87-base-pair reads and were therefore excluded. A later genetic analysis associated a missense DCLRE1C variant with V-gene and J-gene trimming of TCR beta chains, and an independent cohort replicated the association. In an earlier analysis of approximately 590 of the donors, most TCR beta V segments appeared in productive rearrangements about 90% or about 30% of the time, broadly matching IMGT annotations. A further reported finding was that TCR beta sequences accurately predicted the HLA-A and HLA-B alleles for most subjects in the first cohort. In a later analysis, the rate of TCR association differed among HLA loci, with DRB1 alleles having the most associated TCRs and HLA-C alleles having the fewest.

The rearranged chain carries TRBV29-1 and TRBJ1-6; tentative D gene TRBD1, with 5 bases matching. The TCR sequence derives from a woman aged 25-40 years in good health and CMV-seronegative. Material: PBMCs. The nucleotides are TGCAGCGTGGGGGGGACTGGTAATTCACCCCTCCACTTT. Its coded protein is CSVGGTGNSPLHF.